The T cell receptor (beta chain) described here comes from a study of blood T cell repertoires in COVID-19. Across the whole study: PBMCs, B-cell-depleted T cells, or T cells were the source of the cDNA or gDNA that made up the material.

The authors' processing: Reference gene primers were amplified, and this amplification served to estimate nucleated cell counts. TCRdb keeps only in-frame clones here, not all; method: immunoSEQ multiplex PCR. V and J calls plus clone size are reproduced from that table; the DNA served to infer D and trimming. The sample has tens of thousands of clones, around 81% seen once. Trimming took 1 base from V and 6 from J, leaving 19 bases between them. This CDR3 is 16 amino acids long. From germline, CDR1 is MGHRA and CDR2 YSYEKL. Enrolment of Seattle patients took place during active infection, and they were followed longitudinally.

V gene TRBV4-1 combines with J gene TRBJ2-7; D ambiguous. The TCR originated in a woman of 80 years or more with COVID-19, enrolled during active disease. Sequenced: peripheral blood. As DNA, the CDR3 is TGCGCCAGCAGCCAAGTGTGGGCGACGATTCCGCTCGAGCAGTACTTC. As protein: CASSQVWATIPLEQYF.